This passage covers 21 T cell receptor beta chains from one sample sequenced in a study of CD8+ T cells in alopecia areata. TCR sequencing used cDNA made by reverse transcription of extracted RNA. The protocol was immunoSEQ multiplex PCR, while the TCRdb copy is restricted to in-frame clones and leaves out a portion. In the table there are 100,000 to 120,000 clones, approximately 60% of which are singletons. Sequenced sample: CD8+ T cells sorted from blood. The source is a human donor in good health.

The chain links TRBV13 to TRBJ2-3; D gene unclear. This CDR3 contains 16 residues. Trimming cost V 1 base and J 5 bases, with 16 bases left between them. Germline V gene sequence: CDR1 PRHDT, CDR2 FYEKMQ (reference sequence). CDR3 in amino acids: CASSLAYSWAEDTQYF. The CDR3 region has the DNA TGTGCCAGCAGCTTAGCTTACTCATGGGCTGAAGATACGCAGTATTTT.

This clone was seen only a few times. The gene calls are TRBV5-6 and TRBJ2-7; TRBD1 agrees at 8 bases. CDR1 is SGHDT, CDR2 YYEEEE, per germline. The CDR3 has 15 residues. V was clipped by 4 bases and J by 6 bases; unmatched bases: 12. The CDR3 is CASSTGTGYNREQYF. CDR3 coding DNA: TGTGCCAGCAGCACCGGGACAGGTTATAATCGCGAGCAGTACTTC.

The chain links TRBV13 to TRBJ2-1; D assignment may be TRBD1 or TRBD2 (6 bases each). The CDR3 is 13 residues long. Trimming took 7 bases from V and 7 from J, leaving 14 bases between them. Germline V lookup: CDR1 PRHDT, CDR2 FYEKMQ (reference sequence). CDR3 loop: CASISRGGNEQFF. CDR3 DNA sequence: TGTGCCAGCATCTCCCGAGGGGGGAATGAGCAGTTCTTC.

In its sample, this clone was seen a few times. For the CDR3, the DNA is TGCGCCAGCAGCCAACTCTATCGGACAGGCGTCGGGGAGACCCAGTACTTC. Its protein is CASSQLYRTGVGETQYF. The gene calls are TRBV4-1 and TRBJ2-5; TRBD1 matches 7 bases. Germline V gene lookup returns CDR1 MGHRA and CDR2 YSYEKL. The CDR3 runs to 17 residues. V was clipped by 2 bases and J by 5 bases; unmatched bases: 14.

This clone was picked up a small number of times. The rearrangement links TRBV13 to TRBJ2-3; 14 bases align to TRBD2. Germline V gene lookup returns CDR1 PRHDT and CDR2 FYEKMQ (reference sequence). The CDR3 consists of 19 residues. J was trimmed by 2 bases and V by 9 bases; bases with no gene match: 16. The CDR3 region has the DNA TGTGCCAGTACTACACTGGGGACTAGCGGGGGTCCTGACACAGATACGCAGTATTTT. Protein: CASTTLGTSGGPDTDTQYF.

The V call is TRBV5-6, the J call TRBJ2-5, with D perhaps being TRBD1 or TRBD2 (5 bases each). With 3 bases removed from V and 7 bases from J, the gap between germline ends came to 19 bases. Germline-derived CDR1 and CDR2 are SGHDT and YYEEEE. The CDR3 covers 15 residues. In DNA form, the CDR3 reads TGTGCCAGCAGCTCCGACGCACGGGACGGCGGGACCCAGTACTTC. This gives the protein CASSSDARDGGTQYF.

The V call is TRBV2, the J call TRBJ1-2; D gene ambiguous. The CDR3 totals 13 residues. Trimming pared 2 bases from V and 4 bases from J, leaving 8 bases between. CDR1 is SNHLY, CDR2 FYNNEI, per germline. The CDR3 DNA sequence: TGTGCCAGCAGTGAACCGGGTGGCTATGGCTACACCTTC. The encoded protein is CASSEPGGYGYTF.

There are a few counts of this clone. This rearrangement joins TRBV29-1 to TRBJ1-2; a weak D match, TRBD1 (5 bases). Germline CDR1 SQVTM, CDR2 ANQGSEA. V shed 7 bases and J shed 3 bases, with 15 bases lying between them. CDR3 size: 13 residues. This CDR3 is CSAQSRDYYGYTF. CDR3 sequence (DNA): TGCAGCGCCCAGTCCCGGGACTACTATGGCTACACCTTC.

The rearrangement uses TRBV28 and TRBJ2-2; 9 nucleotides line up with TRBD1. Germline lookup yields CDR1 MDHEN and CDR2 SYDVKM. The CDR3 loop spans 13 amino acids. The junction had 1 base not matched to a gene; V was cut back by 6 bases and J by 5 bases. The CDR3 loop reads CASRGQGTGELFF. CDR3 in DNA: TGTGCCAGCAGGGGACAGGGAACCGGGGAGCTGTTTTTT. Full variable domain (remainder filled in from reference TRBV28 and TRBJ2-2): DVKVTQSSRYLVKRTGEKVFLECVQDMDHENMFWYRQDPGLGLRLIYFSYDVKMKEKGDIPEGYSVSREKKERFSLILESASTNQTSMYLCASRGQGTGELFFGEGSRLTVL.

This rearrangement joins TRBV2 to TRBJ1-5, with TRBD1 identical over 10 bases. This CDR3 is built from 16 residues. The trim removed 8 bases at V and 3 bases at J, leaving 10 bases unmatched. Germline lookup yields CDR1 SNHLY and CDR2 FYNNEI. This CDR3 reads CASVGAGTGANQPQHF. The CDR3, as DNA: TGTGCCAGCGTGGGGGCCGGGACAGGGGCCAATCAGCCCCAGCATTTT.

This rearrangement joins TRBV9 to TRBJ2-7, with D perhaps matching TRBD1 or TRBD2 (5 bases each). In germline, CDR1 is SGDLS, CDR2 YYNGEE. Trimming cost V 7 bases and J 6 bases, with 17 bases left between them. The CDR3 runs 13 residues. The chain's CDR3 is CASGDRGPGEQYF. The CDR3, as DNA: TGTGCCAGCGGCGATAGGGGACCTGGCGAGCAGTACTTC.

The chain has TRBV13 and TRBJ1-2, with 10 bases that match TRBD1. Trimming at V came to 4 bases and at J to 3 bases, leaving 5 bases not matched to a gene. The germline V gene has CDR1 PRHDT and CDR2 FYEKMQ (reference sequence). The CDR3 sequence is 15 residues long. The CDR3 nucleotides are TGTGCCAGCAGCTACCCGGGACAGGGGCACTATGGCTACACCTTC. Its protein is CASSYPGQGHYGYTF.

V gene TRBV5-1 combines with J gene TRBJ2-5; TRBD1 might be the D (5 bases). The germline gives CDR1 SGHRS, CDR2 YFSETQ. V was cut by 1 base and J by 0 bases, with 10 bases left in between. The CDR3 is 15 residues long. Here the CDR3 reads CASSLSAGYQETQYF. CDR3 nucleotide sequence: TGCGCCAGCAGCTTGAGCGCAGGGTACCAAGAGACCCAGTACTTC.

The J gene is TRBJ2-1, the V gene TRBV29-1, with 10 nucleotides matching TRBD1. The CDR3 sequence is 14 residues long. Germline V lookup: CDR1 SQVTM, CDR2 ANQGSEA. The V segment lost 7 bases and the J segment 6 bases; nucleotides outside the gene matches: 9. The CDR3 loop is CSAPGDRGFNEQFF. Here the CDR3 DNA reads TGCAGCGCTCCGGGGGACAGGGGCTTCAATGAGCAGTTCTTC.

This chain connects TRBV4-2 to TRBJ2-1, with 10 positions matching TRBD2. With 0 bases clipped from V and 3 bases from J, the junction kept 5 bases outside the gene matches. Germline CDR1 and CDR2: LGHNA and YNFKEQ. The CDR3 sequence is 17 residues long. The CDR3 protein is CASSQELAGDDYNEQFF. Here the CDR3 DNA reads TGTGCCAGCAGCCAAGAGCTAGCGGGGGATGACTACAATGAGCAGTTCTTC.

The chain joins TRBV5-6 to TRBJ2-7; 8 bases align to TRBD1. This CDR3 contains 14 residues. The ends lost 2 bases at V and 4 bases at J; junction bases unmatched: 5. From germline, CDR1 is SGHDT and CDR2 YYEEEE. The CDR3 bases are TGTGCCAGCAGCTTCGCGGGACAGGAATACGAGCAGTACTTC. Its protein product is CASSFAGQEYEQYF.

This sequence joins TRBV5-5 and TRBJ2-7; tentatively, D is TRBD1 or TRBD2 (5 bases each). The CDR3 has 17 amino acids. The V gene lost 7 bases and the J gene lost 4 bases, with 27 bases spanning the gap. The V gene's germline CDR1 is SGHKS and CDR2 YYEKEE (reference sequence). CDR3 nucleotide sequence: TGTGCCAGCTCCCACTCCGGGACCTCAATTTGGTGGTACGAGCAGTACTTC. This gives the protein CASSHSGTSIWWYEQYF.

V and J are TRBV4-2 and TRBJ2-5; D may be TRBD2 (5 bases). Trimming stripped 3 bases from V and 4 bases from J, with 15 bases between. CDR3 size: 15 residues. Germline CDR1 is LGHNA and CDR2 is YNFKEQ. CDR3 protein: CASSHLAYRRETQYF. The CDR3 DNA reads TGTGCCAGCAGCCATCTAGCCTACCGGAGAGAGACCCAGTACTTC.

J is TRBJ2-6 and V is TRBV27; D unresolved. This CDR3 is 14 amino acids long. V shed 8 bases and J shed 1 base, with 9 bases lying between them. Germline V CDR1 and CDR2: MNHEY, SMNVEV (reference sequence). CDR3 sequence (DNA): TGTGCCAGCCGTACAGAATCTGGGGCCAACGTCCTGACTTTC. This codes for CASRTESGANVLTF.

This chain links TRBV29-1 with TRBJ2-7; 7 bases align to TRBD2. Trimming cost V 4 bases and J 4 bases; bases outside gene matches: 7. This CDR3 has 13 amino acids. In germline, CDR1 is SQVTM, CDR2 ANQGSEA. CDR3 sequence reads: CSVAGGGNYEQYF. CDR3 bases: TGCAGCGTTGCTGGGGGAGGGAATTACGAGCAGTACTTC.

As concerns this clone: Distinct nucleotide sequences in the sample also encode this CDR3. The CDR3 nucleotides are TGCAGCGTTGCCGCCACTGAAGCTTTCTTT. Protein product: CSVAATEAFF. V gene TRBV29-1 combines with J gene TRBJ1-1; D not resolved. Looked up from germline, CDR1 is SQVTM and CDR2 is ANQGSEA. Trimming removed 4 bases from V and 4 bases from J, with 4 bases in between. CDR3 length equals 10 residues.